Below are 32 T cell receptor beta chains sequenced from a single sample in a study of cytomegalovirus exposure and HLA in healthy donors. The method was immunoSEQ multiplex PCR; TCRdb's version includes in-frame clones alone and lacks a portion of them. This table holds 130,000 or so clones, roughly 89% found once. The sequenced sample consisted of PBMCs. Receptors were obtained from a woman younger than 30 in good health and CMV-seropositive.

This clone was found once. This chain connects TRBV9 to TRBJ2-7; 10 nucleotides line up with TRBD1. This CDR3 is 14 amino acids long. The V gene's germline CDR1 is SGDLS and CDR2 YYNGEE. V shed 3 bases and J 6 bases; nucleotides not matched to a gene: 6. The CDR3: CASSGPGQGFEQYF. The CDR3 DNA is TGTGCCAGCAGCGGGCCGGGACAGGGGTTCGAGCAGTACTTC.

Of note for this clone: This specimen includes other DNA sequences encoding the same CDR3. The rearrangement links TRBV28 to TRBJ1-1, with D uncertain. V was shortened by 3 bases and J by 4 bases, with 6 bases between the two germline ends. The germline V gene has CDR1 MDHEN and CDR2 SYDVKM. CDR3 length equals 12 residues. DNA of the CDR3: TGTGCCAGCAGTTTGCGACTCACTGAAGCTTTCTTT. Residues: CASSLRLTEAFF. The whole variable domain, filled in from reference TRBV28 and TRBJ1-1, reads DVKVTQSSRYLVKRTGEKVFLECVQDMDHENMFWYRQDPGLGLRLIYFSYDVKMKEKGDIPEGYSVSREKKERFSLILESASTNQTSMYLCASSLRLTEAFFGQGTRLTVV.

The chain combines TRBV15 with TRBJ2-7, with unresolved D. V lost 0 bases to trimming and J lost 4 bases, with 7 bases between them. The length of the CDR3 is 13 residues. Per germline, CDR1 LNHNV and CDR2 YYDKDF (reference sequence). The CDR3 here is CATSRDHLYEQYF. Here the CDR3 DNA reads TGTGCCACCAGCAGAGATCATTTGTACGAGCAGTACTTC. Supplemented by reference TRBV15 and TRBJ2-7, the full variable domain reads DAMVIQNPRYQVTQFGKPVTLSCSQTLNHNVMYWYQQKSSQAPKLLFHYYDKDFNNEADTPDNFQSRRPNTSFCFLDIRSPGLGDTAMYLCATSRDHLYEQYFGPGTRLTVT.

The genes are TRBV2 and TRBJ1-5; TRBD1 is a possible D gene (5 bases). There are 15 residues in the CDR3. Trimming left V 3 bases short and J 0 bases short, with 9 bases between. CDR1 is SNHLY, CDR2 FYNNEI, per germline. The CDR3 loop reads CASSEGPVSNQPQHF. The CDR3 bases are TGTGCCAGCAGTGAGGGGCCAGTTAGCAATCAGCCCCAGCATTTT.

V usage is TRBV10-3 and J usage is TRBJ1-2; the D gene is possibly TRBD1 (6 bases). In germline, CDR1 is ENHRY, CDR2 SYGVKD. V was shortened by 0 bases and J by 7 bases, with 12 bases between the two germline ends. The CDR3 loop spans 14 amino acids. CDR3 sequence reads: CAISESWTEGGYTF. The CDR3 DNA is TGTGCCATCAGTGAGTCGTGGACAGAAGGTGGCTACACCTTC.

CDR3 loop: CASSPSDGEQFF. CDR3 DNA: TGTGCCAGCTCACCCAGCGATGGTGAGCAGTTCTTC. The chain joins TRBV18 to TRBJ2-1, with no clear D. Trimming left V 3 bases short and J 9 bases short, with 9 bases between. There are 12 residues in the CDR3. CDR1 and CDR2 from the germline V gene are KGHSH and LQKENI.

The genes are TRBV19 and TRBJ2-5; TRBD2 matches at 7 bases. With V trimmed by 5 bases and J by 2 bases, 17 bases remained unmatched. There are 18 residues in the CDR3. From germline, CDR1 is LNHDA and CDR2 SQIVND (reference sequence). CDR3 sequence (DNA): TGTGCCAGTAGTCCGTCCTCGGGGGGAAGGGGATTTCAAGAGACCCAGTACTTC. Translating gives CASSPSSGGRGFQETQYF.

The V and J genes are TRBV5-4 and TRBJ2-5; 12 bases align to TRBD2. This CDR3 spans 16 amino acids. CDR1 SGHNT and CDR2 YYREEE come from the germline V gene (reference sequence). V lost 0 bases and J lost 3; bases outside the gene matches: 3. This CDR3 reads CASSLVASGGEETQYF. As DNA, the CDR3 is TGTGCCAGCAGCTTGGTGGCTAGCGGGGGGGAAGAGACCCAGTACTTC.

The chain uses TRBV5-1 and TRBJ2-3; possibly TRBD1 for D (6 bases). Germline V lookup: CDR1 SGHRS, CDR2 YFSETQ. The CDR3 is 16 amino acids. Trimming cost V 4 bases and J 2 bases, with 17 bases left between them. In nucleotides, the CDR3 is TGCGCCAGCAGCCCGTGGGACGAGGGGGACACAGATACGCAGTATTTT. Its protein is CASSPWDEGDTDTQYF. Full variable domain (remainder filled in from reference TRBV5-1 and TRBJ2-3): KAGVTQTPRYLIKTRGQQVTLSCSPISGHRSVSWYQQTPGQGLQFLFEYFSETQRNKGNFPGRFSGRQFSNSRSEMNVSTLELGDSALYLCASSPWDEGDTDTQYFGPGTRLTVL.

This clone was observed a handful of times. This rearrangement joins TRBV15 to TRBJ2-5; possibly TRBD2 for D (5 bases). Looked up from germline, CDR1 is LNHNV and CDR2 is YYDKDF (reference sequence). This CDR3 comprises 14 residues. Between the trimmed V and J ends, which lost 1 base and 1 base, there was a span of 7 bases. The CDR3, as DNA: TGTGCCACCAGCAGAGTAGCGTTCCAAGAGACCCAGTACTTC. Its translation: CATSRVAFQETQYF.

V gene TRBV5-6 combines with J gene TRBJ2-5, with 10 nucleotides matching TRBD1. Germline CDR1 and CDR2: SGHDT and YYEEEE. The CDR3 loop spans 15 amino acids. The V gene end was trimmed by 3 bases and the J gene end by 2 bases; junction bases not matched to a gene: 4. CDR3 nucleotide sequence: TGTGCCAGCAGCTGGGGGGACAGGGGACAAGAGACCCAGTACTTC. It encodes CASSWGDRGQETQYF.

The rearrangement uses TRBV5-4 and TRBJ2-3; TRBD1 agrees at 7 bases. Per the germline V gene, CDR1 is SGHNT and CDR2 is YYREEE (reference sequence). The CDR3 is 15 amino acids. J was trimmed by 1 base and V by 4 bases; bases with no gene match: 6. The CDR3 nucleotides are TGTGCCAGCAGCCAAACAGGGGCCGGCACAGATACGCAGTATTTT. Translating gives CASSQTGAGTDTQYF.

This clone was recorded only once. The V call is TRBV6-5, the J call TRBJ2-7; 10 positions match TRBD2. The CDR3 runs to 15 residues. Germline CDR1 MNHEY, CDR2 SVGAGI. V lost 6 bases, J lost 2 bases, and 7 bases stayed unmatched. In nucleotides, the CDR3 is TGTGCCAGCAGCCAAACTAGCGGGGAGGCCTACGAGCAGTACTTC. Amino acids: CASSQTSGEAYEQYF.

The J gene is TRBJ2-5, the V gene TRBV7-9, with 7 bases identical to TRBD2. This CDR3 comprises 15 residues. Unmatched junction bases numbered 6, after V lost 5 bases and J lost 0 bases. Germline V gene sequence: CDR1 SEHNR, CDR2 FQNEAQ (reference sequence). CDR3 region: CASSILLAYQETQYF. CDR3 bases: TGTGCCAGCAGCATCTTACTAGCGTACCAAGAGACCCAGTACTTC.

The V and J genes are TRBV30 and TRBJ2-3; perhaps TRBD2 as D (6 bases). With 5 bases removed from V and 3 bases from J, the gap between germline ends came to 21 bases. Germline V gene sequence: CDR1 GTSNPN, CDR2 SVGIG (reference sequence). This CDR3 region has 16 residues. The chain's CDR3 is CAWDPGLAFGTDTQYF. CDR3 nucleotide sequence: TGTGCCTGGGATCCGGGACTGGCCTTTGGGACAGATACGCAGTATTTT.

The CDR3 reads CASSIERHPNTEAFF. The CDR3 nucleotides are TGTGCCAGTAGTATCGAGAGACACCCGAACACTGAAGCTTTCTTT. The chain links TRBV19 to TRBJ1-1; no firm D call. Trimming shortened V by 3 bases and J by 1 base, and 12 bases separated the two germline ends. The length of the CDR3 is 15 residues. The germline V gene has CDR1 LNHDA and CDR2 SQIVND (reference sequence). The variable domain in full, with the rest retrieved from reference TRBV19 and TRBJ1-1, is DGGITQSPKYLFRKEGQNVTLSCEQNLNHDAMYWYRQDPGQGLRLIYYSQIVNDFQKGDIAEGYSVSREKKESFPLTVTSAQKNPTAFYLCASSIERHPNTEAFFGQGTRLTVV.

This sequence joins TRBV6-6 and TRBJ2-2; D remains unclear. CDR3 size: 15 residues. Trimming removed 2 bases at V and 7 bases at J, with 14 bases between. Germline CDR1 MNHNY, CDR2 SVGAGI (reference sequence). The CDR3 here is CASSYPPVSSGELFF. CDR3 bases: TGTGCCAGCAGTTACCCCCCTGTTAGTAGCGGGGAGCTGTTTTTT.

The chain links TRBV7-9 to TRBJ2-2; D is possibly TRBD2 (6 bases). The germline V and J ends were trimmed by 5 bases and 0 bases, with 22 bases remaining between them. The V gene's germline CDR1 is SEHNR and CDR2 FQNEAQ (reference sequence). This CDR3 comprises 19 residues. CDR3 nucleotide sequence: TGTGCCAGCAGCCCAAGGGCGGGTAGCGGAGCGTCGAACACCGGGGAGCTGTTTTTT. Translated, it gives CASSPRAGSGASNTGELFF. The whole variable domain, remainder taken from reference TRBV7-9 and TRBJ2-2, is DTGVSQNPRHKITKRGQNVTFRCDPISEHNRLYWYRQTLGQGPEFLTYFQNEAQLEKSRLLSDRFSAERPKGSFSTLEIQRTEQGDSAMYLCASSPRAGSGASNTGELFFGEGSRLTVL.

V gene TRBV10-1 combines with J gene TRBJ2-7; TRBD2 aligns across 10 bases. This CDR3 is 15 amino acids long. With 4 bases clipped from V and 0 bases from J, the junction kept 3 bases outside the gene matches. Germline CDR1 and CDR2: WNHNN and SYGVQD (reference sequence). The CDR3: CASSAGTSVSYEQYF. The CDR3 nucleotides read TGCGCCAGCAGTGCCGGGACTAGCGTCTCCTACGAGCAGTACTTC.

The chain employs TRBV12-2 and TRBJ1-5. TRBV12-2 is classified as a pseudogene. This CDR3 spans 14 amino acids. The CDR3 loop is CASRRGEGGQPQHF. In nucleotides, the CDR3 is TGTGCAAGTCGGAGGGGGGAGGGTGGTCAGCCCCAGCATTTT.

This rearrangement joins TRBV13 to TRBJ2-2; D is possibly TRBD2 (6 bases). The CDR3 is 13 amino acids. Germline V gives CDR1 PRHDT, CDR2 FYEKMQ (reference sequence). Trimming stripped 5 bases from V and 7 bases from J, with 11 bases between. In nucleotides, the CDR3 is TGTGCCAGCAGCATCGGGACTCTCGGGGAGCTGTTTTTT. Protein product: CASSIGTLGELFF.

This clone appeared once. This sequence joins TRBV6-6 and TRBJ2-7, with 10 bases that match TRBD1. From germline, CDR1 is MNHNY and CDR2 SVGAGI (reference sequence). After removal of 6 bases from V and 0 bases from J, the junction contained 5 bases not matched to a gene. CDR3 length equals 15 residues. The CDR3 nucleotides read TGTGCCAGCAGGAGGGGACAGGGGAACTCCTACGAGCAGTACTTC. Translated, it gives CASRRGQGNSYEQYF.

This chain uses TRBV19 with TRBJ2-1; D perhaps matches TRBD2 (6 bases). Per germline, CDR1 LNHDA and CDR2 SQIVND (reference sequence). With 1 base removed from V and 3 bases from J, the gap between germline ends came to 13 bases. The length of the CDR3 is 16 residues. The CDR3 here is CASSIGGVLLYNEQFF. The CDR3 region has the DNA TGTGCCAGTAGTATAGGGGGGGTCCTACTCTACAATGAGCAGTTCTTC.

The chain couples TRBV30 to TRBJ2-5; D possibly corresponds to TRBD1 (6 bases). Trimming removed 0 bases at V and 5 bases at J, with 13 bases between. From germline, CDR1 is GTSNPN and CDR2 SVGIG (reference sequence). The CDR3 has 14 residues. CDR3 protein: CAWSVAGVGETQYF. The CDR3 DNA is TGTGCCTGGAGTGTAGCAGGGGTCGGTGAGACCCAGTACTTC.

J is TRBJ1-3 and V is TRBV12-5; tentatively, D is TRBD1 (6 bases). CDR3 length equals 15 residues. From germline, CDR1 is LGHNT and CDR2 FRNRAP. The V end lost 2 bases, the J end lost 3 bases, and 11 bases lay between the germline ends. Written as DNA, the CDR3 is TGTGCTAGTGGTTTGAGGCAGGGGCTTGGAAACACCATATATTTT. Its protein product is CASGLRQGLGNTIYF.

This clone has just a few counts. The V call is TRBV19, the J call TRBJ2-2, with a weak D call TRBD2 (6 bases). The CDR3 has 14 amino acids. Germline V gives CDR1 LNHDA, CDR2 SQIVND (reference sequence). Trimming took 3 bases from V and 1 from J, leaving 6 bases between them. CDR3 sequence reads: CASSIGGNTGELFF. In DNA, the CDR3 is TGTGCCAGTAGTATCGGGGGGAACACCGGGGAGCTGTTTTTT.

This chain links TRBV27 with TRBJ1-1, with D maybe TRBD1 (5 bases). The CDR3 has 12 residues. Germline CDR1 and CDR2: MNHEY and SMNVEV (reference sequence). V was trimmed by 3 bases and J by 10 bases, leaving 12 bases between them. In nucleotides, the CDR3 is TGTGCCAGCAGTTTGGGGCCAGGTCGAGCTTTCTTT. It codes for CASSLGPGRAFF.

V is TRBV19 and J is TRBJ1-2; D perhaps matches TRBD1 (5 bases). This CDR3 spans 13 amino acids. Germline assignment: CDR1 LNHDA and CDR2 SQIVND (reference sequence). Trimming left V 3 bases short and J 3 bases short, with 8 bases between. CDR3 amino acids: CASSILGDYGYTF. DNA for the CDR3: TGTGCCAGTAGTATTTTAGGGGACTATGGCTACACCTTC. The full variable domain, with the rest looked up from reference TRBV19 and TRBJ1-2, is DGGITQSPKYLFRKEGQNVTLSCEQNLNHDAMYWYRQDPGQGLRLIYYSQIVNDFQKGDIAEGYSVSREKKESFPLTVTSAQKNPTAFYLCASSILGDYGYTFGSGTRLTVV.

The V and J genes are TRBV27 and TRBJ1-3; a possible D gene is TRBD1 (6 bases). V lost 4 bases and J lost 2, with 12 bases in between. This CDR3 region has 15 residues. Germline V gene lookup returns CDR1 MNHEY and CDR2 SMNVEV (reference sequence). CDR3 region: CASSSSTGTGNTIYF. CDR3 in DNA: TGTGCCAGCAGTTCTTCTACAGGGACTGGAAACACCATATATTTT.

The chain links TRBV28 to TRBJ1-2, with 9 bases lining up with TRBD1. V was clipped by 2 bases and J by 6 bases; unmatched bases: 4. CDR3 length: 14 residues. Germline CDR1 is MDHEN and CDR2 is SYDVKM. As DNA, the CDR3 is TGTGCCAGCAGTTTAAGGGACAGGGTCCATGGCTACACCTTC. Residues: CASSLRDRVHGYTF.

The V call is TRBV15, the J call TRBJ1-5; D remains ambiguous. CDR1 LNHNV and CDR2 YYDKDF come from the germline V gene (reference sequence). Trimming removed 1 base from V and 4 bases from J, with 11 bases in between. This CDR3 has 15 amino acids. CDR3 region: CATSRAEIPNQPQHF. The CDR3 coding sequence is TGTGCCACCAGCAGAGCCGAGATCCCGAATCAGCCCCAGCATTTT. The full variable domain, with the rest looked up from reference TRBV15 and TRBJ1-5, is DAMVIQNPRYQVTQFGKPVTLSCSQTLNHNVMYWYQQKSSQAPKLLFHYYDKDFNNEADTPDNFQSRRPNTSFCFLDIRSPGLGDTAMYLCATSRAEIPNQPQHFGDGTRLSIL.

The rearrangement uses TRBV29-1 and TRBJ2-7; no clear D. Per germline, CDR1 SQVTM and CDR2 ANQGSEA. Trimming stripped 6 bases from V and 2 bases from J, with 11 bases between. The length of the CDR3 is 12 residues. The CDR3 sequence is CSVRVGAYEQYF. The DNA of the CDR3 is TGCAGCGTCCGGGTCGGAGCCTACGAGCAGTACTTC.